Below, 2 T cell receptor beta chains from the same sample are listed, as sequenced in a study of human T cells and chemical hapten exposure. TCRdb reprocessed the RACE reads via MiXCR and lists one record per CDR3 protein. The data show 120,000 or so distinct CDR3 sequences, with approximately 10% seen just once and around 2.4% held by the top ten. Time point given: patch test 3, about 24 weeks after DPC sensitization. Treatment meaning: therapeutic diphenylcyclopropenone sensitization with weekly scalp DPC. Sequencing was performed on whole blood, taken in connection with sensitization to the hapten diphenylcyclopropenone (DPC). These TCRs come from a woman between 45 and 65 years old with alopecia areata. Some clones in this sample may be carry-over from other donors' samples.

A few counts support this clonotype. The chain recombines TRBV3-1 with TRBJ2-2; possibly TRBD1 for D (6 bases). With 8 bases removed from V and 2 bases from J, the gap between germline ends came to 15 bases. CDR3 length: 15 amino acids. In germline, CDR1 is LGHDT, CDR2 YNNKEL (reference sequence). The CDR3 DNA reads as TGTGCCAGCGGCCCCAGGGACAAAAACACCGGGGAGCTGTTTTTT. Protein: CASGPRDKNTGELFF.

Written as DNA, the CDR3 is TGTGCCATCAGTGAAACGGCCGGGGAGCTGTTTTTT. Protein sequence: CAISETAGELFF. This chain joins TRBV10-3 and TRBJ2-2, with no clear D. The CDR3 is 12 amino acids. Germline values: CDR1 ENHRY, CDR2 SYGVKD. V lost 3 bases and J 6 bases, leaving 5 bases between the germline ends.